This TCR beta chain derives from a study of blood T cell repertoires in COVID-19. Germline CDR1 and CDR2: SGHRS and YFSETQ. Germline trimming cut 4 bases from V and 2 bases from J; bases unmatched to any gene: 3. The CDR3 spans 14 residues. Assay: immunoSEQ multiplex PCR; the TCRdb copy retains only in-frame clones and omits some. The table includes approximately 270,000 clones, roughly nine tenths detected once. Turning to this clone: Other DNA sequences in this sample translate to the same CDR3.

The TCR was taken from a man aged 40-50 years with active or convalescent COVID-19. The chain recombines TRBV5-1 with TRBJ1-5, with 7 bases lining up with TRBD1. Sequenced: peripheral blood. This chain's CDR3 is CASSLGTGNQPQHF. The DNA for the CDR3 is TGCGCCAGCAGCCTTGGGACAGGCAATCAGCCCCAGCATTTT.